The 5 T cell receptor beta chains below were found in one sample sequenced in a study of cytomegalovirus exposure and HLA in healthy donors. Use of 60 Vbeta and 13 Jbeta primers characterized the PCR. Using immunoSEQ multiplex PCR, the repertoire was profiled, and TCRdb retains in-frame clones only, with some absent. Seen here are roughly 190,000 clones, about four fifths observed once, and the top ten hold around 2%. The sample was PBMCs. Receptors originate from a man in his late teens or twenties in good health and CMV-seronegative.

This clone was observed a handful of times. DNA for the CDR3: TGCGCCAGCAGGGAACAGGGCTCCTACGAGCAGTACTTC. Amino acids: CASREQGSYEQYF. The chain is built from TRBV4-1 and TRBJ2-7, with D maybe TRBD1 (6 bases). The CDR3 is 13 residues long. Trimming stripped 6 bases from V and 0 bases from J, with 9 bases between. Germline CDR1 reads MGHRA; CDR2 reads YSYEKL.

This sequence joins TRBV5-1 and TRBJ2-7; TRBD2 is a possible D gene (5 bases). This CDR3 contains 14 residues. V lost 0 bases and J lost 3, with 10 bases in between. The germline V gene encodes CDR1 SGHRS and CDR2 YFSETQ. The CDR3 DNA reads TGCGCCAGCAGCTTGGGCGAGGGCCTCTACGAGCAGTACTTC. As protein: CASSLGEGLYEQYF. Looking up the rest from reference TRBV5-1 and TRBJ2-7 gives the full variable domain: KAGVTQTPRYLIKTRGQQVTLSCSPISGHRSVSWYQQTPGQGLQFLFEYFSETQRNKGNFPGRFSGRQFSNSRSEMNVSTLELGDSALYLCASSLGEGLYEQYFGPGTRLTVT.

This clone was observed a few times. The chain employs TRBV9 and TRBJ2-2; 16 bases are shared with TRBD2. Germline trimming cut 3 bases from V and 2 bases from J; bases unmatched to any gene: 10. This CDR3 is built from 20 residues. CDR1 is SGDLS, CDR2 YYNGEE, per germline. The CDR3 nucleotides are TGTGCCAGCAGCGCGCTACCCGGGACTAGCGGGAGGGATAACACCGGGGAGCTGTTTTTT. Translating gives CASSALPGTSGRDNTGELFF.

The chain couples TRBV13 to TRBJ1-2; D is possibly TRBD1 (5 bases). Germline V gene sequence: CDR1 PRHDT, CDR2 FYEKMQ (reference sequence). This CDR3 comprises 15 residues. The V end was cut by 3 bases, the J end by 2 bases, with 13 bases between. The CDR3 region is CASSFWGGRNYGYTF. CDR3 nucleotide sequence: TGTGCCAGCAGCTTTTGGGGGGGGAGGAACTATGGCTACACCTTC.

In this sample, this clone turned up a few times. The chain employs TRBV4-3 and TRBJ2-2; possibly TRBD2 for D (6 bases). The CDR3 is 14 residues long. Germline CDR1 is LGHNA and CDR2 is YSLEER. Trimming cost V 4 bases and J 5 bases, with 11 bases left between them. DNA of the CDR3: TGCGCCAGCAGCCGGCAACGGGAGACCGGGGAGCTGTTTTTT. It codes for CASSRQRETGELFF.